This note documents a single T cell receptor (beta chain) sequence. The antigen remains unidentified. CDR3 length: 16 residues. V lost 3 bases, J lost 5 bases, and 5 bases stayed unmatched. Germline V gene sequence: CDR1 MNHEY, CDR2 SMNVEV (reference sequence). This specimen comes from a study of cytomegalovirus exposure and HLA in healthy donors. The wider study: Earlier, 110 million or so unique TCR beta sequences were recovered from around 190 million T cells by an analysis.

Primers for the PCR totalled 60 Vbeta and 13 Jbeta. Assay used: immunoSEQ multiplex PCR; TCRdb lists only in-frame clones, some missing. The data show 99,000 or so clones, over 80% seen once. Findings and caveats of the study: Common viral pathogens seemed, in a later analysis, to connect with several of the most significant clusters.

Sequenced input: PBMCs. The chain recombines TRBV27 with TRBJ1-4; 11 nucleotides align to TRBD1. The TCR was taken from a man aged 25-45 years in good health and CMV-seropositive. The CDR3 region has the DNA TGTGCCAGCAGTTTTAGGTGGGACAGGGGGAATGAAAAACTGTTTTTT. This sequence encodes CASSFRWDRGNEKLFF. The full variable domain, completed using reference TRBV27 and TRBJ1-4, is EAQVTQNPRYLITVTGKKLTVTCSQNMNHEYMSWYRQDPGLGLRQIYYSMNVEVTDKGDVPEGYKVSRKEKRNFPLILESPSPNQTSLYFCASSFRWDRGNEKLFFGSGTQLSVL.